The 32 T cell receptor beta chains listed next were all sequenced from one sample in a study of blood T cell repertoires in COVID-19 (dated by TCRdb to about 2020). The library relied on the immunoSEQ multiplex PCR assay. As stored in TCRdb, this immuneACCESS dataset retains in-frame rearrangements with V and J assigned. A fraction of the clones does not appear; measured against another copy, unresolved V genes explain less than half of the discrepancy, and the remainder lacks a known reason. The sample table lists roughly 200,000 clones, approximately 82% of them with a count of one. The leading ten clones occupy roughly 8.7% of the sample. Material for sequencing was peripheral blood. These receptors originate from a man between 40 and 49 years old with active or convalescent COVID-19.

The V and J genes are TRBV2 and TRBJ1-2; D gene ambiguous. Trimming removed 1 base from V and 8 bases from J, with 11 bases in between. Looked up from germline, CDR1 is SNHLY and CDR2 is FYNNEI. The CDR3 has 13 amino acids. The CDR3 DNA is TGTGCCAGCAGTGAAGAGTCAGCAGGCGGCTACACCTTC. The encoded protein is CASSEESAGGYTF.

The J gene is TRBJ1-1, the V gene TRBV5-1; 8 positions match TRBD1. From germline, CDR1 is SGHRS and CDR2 YFSETQ. The ends lost 4 bases at V and 6 bases at J; junction bases unmatched: 14. The CDR3 has 16 residues. The CDR3 DNA sequence: TGCGCCAGCAGCACCACAGGGGGTTTTAGTATTGCTGAAGCTTTCTTT. Amino acid sequence: CASSTTGGFSIAEAFF.

The chain has TRBV28 and TRBJ1-2; 7 nucleotides match TRBD1. From germline, CDR1 is MDHEN and CDR2 SYDVKM. The CDR3 totals 14 residues. V shed 4 bases and J 3 bases; nucleotides not matched to a gene: 5. CDR3 region: CASSYRQGDYGYTF. DNA of the CDR3: TGTGCCAGCAGTTACAGGCAGGGGGACTATGGCTACACCTTC.

V gene TRBV11-2 combines with J gene TRBJ2-1; 7 bases line up with TRBD2. The ends lost 4 bases at V and 5 bases at J; junction bases unmatched: 8. There are 15 residues in the CDR3. Germline CDR1 is SGHAT and CDR2 is FQNNGV. CDR3: CASSSIAGGHNEQFF. The CDR3 region has the DNA TGTGCCAGCAGCTCCATAGCGGGCGGCCACAATGAGCAGTTCTTC.

The chain recombines TRBV5-6 with TRBJ2-7; D ambiguous. This CDR3 spans 13 amino acids. The germline V gene encodes CDR1 SGHDT and CDR2 YYEEEE. Between the trimmed V and J ends, which lost 2 bases and 1 base, there was a span of 7 bases. Here the CDR3 DNA reads TGTGCCAGCAGCTTAGGAGAATCCTACGAGCAGTACTTC. This codes for CASSLGESYEQYF.

The gene calls are TRBV4-1 and TRBJ2-3, with a possible D match to TRBD2 (6 bases). V dropped 0 bases and J dropped 2 bases, with 6 bases sitting between them. Germline V gene lookup returns CDR1 MGHRA and CDR2 YSYEKL. The CDR3 is 14 residues long. This chain's CDR3 is CASSQEGLTDTQYF. CDR3 nucleotide sequence: TGCGCCAGCAGCCAAGAGGGACTCACAGATACGCAGTATTTT.

V is TRBV21-1 and J is TRBJ1-4. TRBV21-1 is noted as a pseudogene. This CDR3 region has 17 residues. CDR3 in amino acids: CASSKQNRASTNEKLFF. CDR3 bases: TGTGCCAGCAGCAAACAAAACCGAGCGTCAACTAATGAAAAACTGTTTTTT.

This chain joins TRBV5-4 and TRBJ1-2; D may be TRBD1 (5 bases). CDR3 length: 15 residues. Trimming removed 4 bases from V and 0 bases from J, with 13 bases in between. The germline V gene has CDR1 SGHNT and CDR2 YYREEE (reference sequence). This chain's CDR3 is CASSPPGGANYGYTF. As DNA, the CDR3 is TGTGCCAGCAGCCCACCGGGGGGGGCTAACTATGGCTACACCTTC.

The chain combines TRBV9 with TRBJ2-3; no definite D call. V was pared by 0 bases and J by 5 bases, with 10 bases between. This CDR3 contains 14 residues. Germline CDR1 is SGDLS and CDR2 is YYNGEE. Written as DNA, the CDR3 is TGTGCCAGCAGCGTAGGGCTAGTTCGAGATACGCAGTATTTT. Protein sequence: CASSVGLVRDTQYF.

This sequence joins TRBV30 and TRBJ2-2; 8 bases are a match to TRBD2. CDR1 is GTSNPN, CDR2 SVGIG, per germline (reference sequence). V shed 8 bases and J 4 bases; nucleotides not matched to a gene: 9. CDR3 size: 14 residues. In nucleotides, the CDR3 is TGTGCCGGGCGACTTAGCGGGACCACCGGGGAGCTGTTTTTT. Translation gives CAGRLSGTTGELFF.

The chain is built from TRBV19 and TRBJ2-1; possible D gene TRBD2, 5 bases. The CDR3 is made up of 18 amino acids. Germline V lookup: CDR1 LNHDA, CDR2 SQIVND (reference sequence). V lost 4 bases and J 0 bases, leaving 19 bases between the germline ends. CDR3 nucleotides: TGTGCCAGTAGTAATGAGGGTTCCGGGCTTAACTCCTACAATGAGCAGTTCTTC. Amino acids: CASSNEGSGLNSYNEQFF.

The J gene is TRBJ2-1, the V gene TRBV24-1, with 9 bases aligning to TRBD1. Germline CDR1 reads KGHDR; CDR2 reads SFDVKD. The CDR3 loop spans 19 amino acids. Trimming removed 6 bases from V and 3 bases from J; junction bases left unmatched: 17. Written as DNA, the CDR3 is TGTGCCACCAGTTCTAGTTTCGGGACAGGGCGTCTAAGCTACAATGAGCAGTTCTTC. This translates into CATSSSFGTGRLSYNEQFF.

The CDR3, as DNA: TGTGCCAGCAGCTCGCTATTGTATGGCTACACCTTC. It encodes CASSSLLYGYTF. The gene calls are TRBV3-1 (or the pseudogene TRBV3-2) and TRBJ1-2; D uncertain. V was pared by 5 bases and J by 5 bases, with 9 bases between. Germline V gives CDR1 LGHDT, CDR2 YNNKEL (reference sequence). The CDR3 is 12 residues long.

The V call is TRBV5-1, the J call TRBJ1-5; perhaps TRBD1 as D (6 bases). CDR3 size: 14 residues. Per germline, CDR1 SGHRS and CDR2 YFSETQ. V was trimmed by 4 bases and J by 0 bases, leaving 8 bases between them. The CDR3 DNA is TGCGCCAGCAGCGTGGGGGCTAGCAATCAGCCCCAGCATTTT. It codes for CASSVGASNQPQHF.

This sequence joins TRBV15 and TRBJ2-1; D gene unclear. Germline CDR1 and CDR2: LNHNV and YYDKDF (reference sequence). Between the trimmed V and J ends, which lost 5 bases and 4 bases, there was a span of 9 bases. The CDR3 extends over 13 amino acids. In nucleotides, the CDR3 is TGTGCCACCAGCGCGAACGGGTACAATGAGCAGTTCTTC. This codes for CATSANGYNEQFF. The entire variable domain, with the rest obtained from reference TRBV15 and TRBJ2-1, is as follows: DAMVIQNPRYQVTQFGKPVTLSCSQTLNHNVMYWYQQKSSQAPKLLFHYYDKDFNNEADTPDNFQSRRPNTSFCFLDIRSPGLGDTAMYLCATSANGYNEQFFGPGTRLTVL.

The rearrangement uses TRBV7-6 and TRBJ2-7; 8 nucleotides align to TRBD1. V lost 5 bases, J lost 2 bases, and 11 bases stayed unmatched. CDR1 and CDR2 (germline): SGHVS, FNYEAQ. The length of the CDR3 is 16 residues. CDR3 sequence (DNA): TGTGCCAGCAGCCCCCGACAGGGGCTGGAGACCTACGAGCAGTACTTC. This gives the protein CASSPRQGLETYEQYF.

This clone was detected only a few times. The rearrangement uses TRBV5-1 and TRBJ1-1; 7 positions match TRBD1. The CDR3 has 13 residues. With 4 bases clipped from V and 1 base from J, the junction kept 1 base outside the gene matches. Germline values: CDR1 SGHRS, CDR2 YFSETQ. CDR3 nucleotide sequence: TGCGCCAGCAGCGGGACAGCGAACACTGAAGCTTTCTTT. It translates to CASSGTANTEAFF.

V usage is TRBV19 and J usage is TRBJ1-5; TRBD1 matches 7 bases. The V and J ends lost 5 bases and 2 bases, in that order; junction bases with no gene match: 12. The CDR3 is 17 residues long. Germline V CDR1 and CDR2: LNHDA, SQIVND (reference sequence). This CDR3 reads CASSPETGRMGNQPQHF. Written as DNA, the CDR3 is TGTGCCAGTAGTCCGGAGACAGGGAGGATGGGCAATCAGCCCCAGCATTTT.

The chain is built from TRBV24-1 and TRBJ2-3; D unclear. The CDR3 extends over 15 amino acids. Germline assignment: CDR1 KGHDR and CDR2 SFDVKD. The V gene lost 0 bases and the J gene lost 1 base, with 7 bases spanning the gap. The CDR3 reads CATSDLVRGTDTQYF. CDR3 nucleotide sequence: TGTGCCACCAGTGATTTGGTACGGGGCACAGATACGCAGTATTTT.

This chain uses TRBV6-5 with TRBJ1-5; 8 positions agree with TRBD1. After removal of 5 bases from V and 5 bases from J, the junction contained 5 bases not matched to a gene. Germline assignment: CDR1 MNHEY and CDR2 SVGAGI. CDR3 length equals 14 residues. The CDR3 coding sequence is TGTGCCAGCAGTCCGGGACAGGAGGATCAGCCCCAGCATTTT. Amino acids: CASSPGQEDQPQHF.

This rearrangement joins TRBV6-6 to TRBJ1-1; 9 positions agree with TRBD1. The length of the CDR3 is 16 residues. Unmatched junction bases numbered 12, after V lost 4 bases and J lost 6 bases. Germline-derived CDR1 and CDR2 are MNHNY and SVGAGI (reference sequence). CDR3 loop: CASSSGTGSYYSEAFF. CDR3 nucleotides: TGTGCCAGCAGTTCCGGGACAGGGTCGTATTACTCTGAAGCTTTCTTT.

The gene calls are TRBV7-6 and TRBJ2-7; D possibly corresponds to TRBD1 (5 bases). V lost 3 bases to trimming and J lost 1 base, with 13 bases between them. Per the germline V gene, CDR1 is SGHVS and CDR2 is FNYEAQ. The CDR3 is 15 residues long. The CDR3 sequence is CASSLSRTNSYEQYF. Here the CDR3 DNA reads TGTGCCAGCAGCTTGTCCAGGACAAATTCCTACGAGCAGTACTTC.

In regard to this clone: This same CDR3 is encoded by further DNA sequences in the sample. The chain recombines TRBV6-5 with TRBJ1-5; D remains unclear. In germline, CDR1 is MNHEY, CDR2 SVGAGI. The CDR3 runs to 14 residues. With 0 bases removed from V and 4 bases from J, the gap between germline ends came to 7 bases. The CDR3 is CASSYSEGNQPQHF. The CDR3 nucleotides are TGTGCCAGCAGTTACTCGGAGGGTAATCAGCCCCAGCATTTT.

The gene calls are TRBV3-1 (or the pseudogene TRBV3-2) and TRBJ1-2, with TRBD1 matching 7 bases. V shed 4 bases, J shed 6 bases, and the junction held 8 bases outside the gene matches. The CDR3 is 14 residues long. Germline V gene lookup returns CDR1 LGHDT and CDR2 YNNKEL (reference sequence). CDR3: CASSPSLQGNGYTF. The CDR3 DNA reads as TGTGCCAGCAGCCCGTCTCTACAGGGGAATGGCTACACCTTC.

The rearrangement uses TRBV6-5 and TRBJ1-5; D unclear. The CDR3 has 12 amino acids. V dropped 2 bases and J dropped 6 bases, with 5 bases sitting between them. Germline-derived CDR1 and CDR2 are MNHEY and SVGAGI. CDR3 DNA: TGTGCCAGCAGTTACGCGGGTCAGCCCCAGCATTTT. As protein: CASSYAGQPQHF.

This sequence joins TRBV6-2 or TRBV6-3 and TRBJ2-7; maybe TRBD1 (5 bases). The CDR3 sequence is 14 residues long. Trimming took 4 bases from V and 4 from J, leaving 14 bases between them. The germline V gene encodes CDR1 MNHEY and CDR2 SVGEGT. The CDR3 is CASSSDMGMYEQYF. In nucleotides, the CDR3 is TGTGCCAGCAGTTCGGACATGGGTATGTACGAGCAGTACTTC.

The chain carries TRBV20-1 and TRBJ1-1; D is possibly TRBD1 (5 bases). The germline V and J ends were trimmed by 5 bases and 5 bases, with 9 bases remaining between them. This CDR3 contains 11 residues. Germline V gene data show CDR1 as DFQATT and CDR2 as SNEGSKA (reference sequence). This chain's CDR3 is CSAGGWTEAFF. The CDR3 region has the DNA TGCAGTGCTGGGGGGTGGACTGAAGCTTTCTTT.

The chain has TRBV12-5 and TRBJ1-5, with 7 bases aligning to TRBD1. This CDR3 is 15 amino acids long. The V segment lost 6 bases and the J segment 2 bases; nucleotides outside the gene matches: 7. The V gene's germline CDR1 is LGHNT and CDR2 FRNRAP. Written as DNA, the CDR3 is TGTGCTAGTGGCGCAGGGGGGAGTGGCAATCAGCCCCAGCATTTT. Translating it yields CASGAGGSGNQPQHF.

The chain links TRBV29-1 to TRBJ2-7; 8 nucleotides agree with TRBD1. From germline, CDR1 is SQVTM and CDR2 ANQGSEA. V shed 7 bases, J shed 0 bases, and the junction held 5 bases outside the gene matches. The CDR3 is 13 residues long. CDR3 loop: CSASDRGSYEQYF. Here the CDR3 DNA reads TGCAGCGCATCAGACAGGGGCTCCTACGAGCAGTACTTC.

This clone came up a few times. The CDR3 spells CASSQDPQGALGANVLTF. The CDR3 DNA follows: TGCGCCAGCAGCCAAGATCCCCAGGGGGCGCTTGGGGCCAACGTCCTGACTTTC. This chain links TRBV4-3 with TRBJ2-6; 8 bases agree with TRBD1. The germline gives CDR1 LGHNA, CDR2 YSLEER. V gave up 0 bases and J gave up 3 bases; unmatched junction bases: 7. CDR3 length equals 18 residues.

As to this clone: An end of the junction differs from the germline gene, which may be a read error. The chain recombines TRBV5-8 with TRBJ2-2, with 12 bases aligning to TRBD2. Germline V gene data show CDR1 as SGHTS and CDR2 as YDEGEE. The CDR3 extends over 16 amino acids. The CDR3 DNA sequence: TGTGCCAGCAGCCCGGGACTAGCGGGCCCCACCGGGGGGCTGTTTTTT. It codes for CASSPGLAGPTGGLFF.

This clone has just one count. This sequence joins TRBV30 and TRBJ2-2; 8 bases line up with TRBD1. Germline loops: CDR1 GTSNPN, CDR2 SVGIG (reference sequence). The length of the CDR3 is 13 residues. V lost 8 bases to trimming and J lost 5 bases; unmatched junction nucleotides: 7. The CDR3 DNA reads as TGTGCCGGCCAAACAGGGGGAACCGGGGAGCTGTTTTTT. Protein product: CAGQTGGTGELFF.